These T cell receptor beta chains were read from a single sample in a study of blood T cell repertoires in COVID-19. The protocol was immunoSEQ multiplex PCR, while the TCRdb copy is restricted to in-frame clones and leaves out a portion. This repertoire shows approximately 40,000 clones, 86% found once; its top ten account for approximately 20%. What was sequenced was peripheral blood. All receptors come from a man aged 50 to 60 in a cohort sampled during active COVID-19. CDR3s include the opening cysteine and the closing phenylalanine or tryptophan. D genes are given only for firm matches. Clone size appears in some rows only: once, few, many, or a class for an expanded clone.

abundance,v_gene,len,j_gene,d_gene,CDR3nt,CDR3aa
.,TRBV7-2,16,TRBJ1-3,.,TGTGCCAGCAGCTTAGTCTATACCCGCTCTGGAAACACCATATATTTT,CASSLVYTRSGNTIYF
.,TRBV23-1,17,TRBJ1-1,TRBD1,TGCGCCAGCAGTCAACTACGGACAGGGTGCGTGAACACTGAAGCTTTCTTT,CASSQLRTGCVNTEAFF
once,TRBV5-1,13,TRBJ1-1,.,TGCGCCAGCTCAGGATCTGGGAGAAGAGTAGCTTTCTTT,CASSGSGRRVAFF
once,TRBV6-5,15,TRBJ2-7,.,TGTGCCAGCAGCCTGAAAAACCTAGAGAGTTACGAGCAGTACTTC,CASSLKNLESYEQYF
once,TRBV5-1,15,TRBJ1-1,TRBD1,TGCGCCAGCAGCTGGGGACAGGGAATGAACACTGAAGCTTTCTTT,CASSWGQGMNTEAFF
.,TRBV30,14,TRBJ2-2,TRBD1,TGTGCCTGGAGTCAGGGGGCGAACACCGGGGAGCTGTTTTTT,CAWSQGANTGELFF
few,TRBV11-1,14,TRBJ1-1,TRBD1,TGTGCCAGCAGCGTCCGGACAGGGGGAACTGAAGCTTTCTTT,CASSVRTGGTEAFF
.,TRBV6-5,14,TRBJ1-1,.,TGTGCCAGCAGTTACGGGCAGCGGGGCACTGAAGCTTTCTTT,CASSYGQRGTEAFF
.,TRBV6-2/TRBV6-3,16,TRBJ2-4,.,TGTGCCAGCAGTCCAAGCCGCCGGGTAGCCAAAAACATTCAGTACTTC,CASSPSRRVAKNIQYF
once,TRBV2,17,TRBJ1-3,.,TGTGCCAGCAGTGAAACCGTCCCGGGGGTCTCTGGAAACACCATATATTTT,CASSETVPGVSGNTIYF
.,TRBV2,15,TRBJ2-1,TRBD2,TGTGCCAGCCAGAGGCGGGAGTATAGCCCAAATGAGCAGTTCTTC,CASQRREYSPNEQFF
once,TRBV5-8,11,TRBJ2-3,.,TGTGCCAGCAGCGTCCAGGGTACGCAGTATTTT,CASSVQGTQYF
.,TRBV5-1,15,TRBJ2-7,TRBD2,TGCGCCAGCAGCACGGGGACTAGCGGCACCTACGAGCAGTACTTC,CASSTGTSGTYEQYF
.,TRBV5-6,14,TRBJ2-5,.,TGTGCCAGCAGCTTGGGCCTAGAGAGGGAGACCCAGTACTTC,CASSLGLERETQYF
.,TRBV6-1,14,TRBJ2-1,.,TGTGCCAGCAGTGAAAAGAGGGAAAGGAATGAGCAGTTCTTC,CASSEKRERNEQFF
.,TRBV7-9,16,TRBJ1-2,.,TGTGCCAGCAGCTTAACCTTGGGGCCTTCCCGTCAGGGCTACACCTTC,CASSLTLGPSRQGYTF
few,TRBV19,15,TRBJ1-5,.,TGTGCCAGTAGGGCTGGACACCATAGCAATCAGCCCCAGCATTTT,CASRAGHHSNQPQHF
few,TRBV11-2,17,TRBJ2-5,.,TGTGCCAGCAGCTTAGAATTCTCCGGGACATCGGAAGAGACCCAGTACTTC,CASSLEFSGTSEETQYF
.,TRBV12-3/TRBV12-4,13,TRBJ2-7,.,TGTGCCAGCAGTCTTAGCGGCCCCTACGAGCAGTACTTC,CASSLSGPYEQYF
.,TRBV27,16,TRBJ2-7,TRBD1,TGTGCCAGCAGTTTTATTGGACAGGGGCGTAATGTCGAGCAGTACTTC,CASSFIGQGRNVEQYF
once,TRBV29-1,11,TRBJ2-1,.,TGCAGCGTTGTCAGGGGTAATGAGCAGTTCTTC,CSVVRGNEQFF
.,TRBV12-3/TRBV12-4,13,TRBJ2-1,.,TGTGCCAGCAGCTTGCCGGGAATCAATGAGCAGTTCTTC,CASSLPGINEQFF
.,TRBV24-1,13,TRBJ1-1,.,TGTGCCACCAGTGATTTAGGGGGAACTGAAGCTTTCTTT,CATSDLGGTEAFF
.,TRBV5-6,14,TRBJ1-2,.,TGTGCCAGCAGCTCCCCGGCACAGGCCTATGGCTACACCTTC,CASSSPAQAYGYTF
.,TRBV11-3,16,TRBJ2-3,TRBD2,TGTGCCAGCAGCAACCGGACTAGCGGGGGGGATTATACGCAGTATTTT,CASSNRTSGGDYTQYF
many,TRBV5-1,15,TRBJ2-2,.,TGCGCCAGCACCTTACAGGGTATGAACACCGGGGAGCTGTTTTTT,CASTLQGMNTGELFF
.,TRBV7-8,13,TRBJ1-5,TRBD1,TGTGCCAGCAGACGACAGGGGATGGAGCCCCAGCATTTT,CASRRQGMEPQHF
.,TRBV29-1,13,TRBJ1-1,.,TGCAGCGTTGAAGACAGGGAGGGAACTGAAGCTTTCTTT,CSVEDREGTEAFF
.,TRBV4-3,12,TRBJ1-1,.,TGCGCCAGCAGCGCGGGCGGGACTGAAGCTTTCTTT,CASSAGGTEAFF
.,TRBV4-1,15,TRBJ1-2,.,TGCGCCAGCAGCCAAGGACAGGCGACTAACTATGGCTACACCTTC,CASSQGQATNYGYTF
.,TRBV29-1,12,TRBJ2-1,TRBD2,TGCAGCGTTGATGGGACTAGCGATGAGCAGTTCTTC,CSVDGTSDEQFF
.,TRBV5-4,16,TRBJ2-7,TRBD1,TGTGCCAGCACCCCAACCGGGACAGGGGGCTCCTACGAGCAGTACTTC,CASTPTGTGGSYEQYF
.,TRBV5-1,17,TRBJ2-6,TRBD1,TGCGCCAGCAGCCCCCGGGACAGGAGCTCTGGGGCCAACGTCCTGACTTTC,CASSPRDRSSGANVLTF
.,TRBV21-1,16,TRBJ2-1,.,TGTGCCAGCAGCCCCCGAGCCGGGACAGGGAACAATGAGCAGTTCTTC,CASSPRAGTGNNEQFF
many,TRBV2,14,TRBJ2-7,TRBD1,TGTGCCAGCAGGGGGACAGGGGGCGCCTACGAGCAGTACTTC,CASRGTGGAYEQYF
.,TRBV5-1,14,TRBJ2-1,.,TGCGCCAGCAGCCTTGACAGGAACTACAATGAGCAGTTCTTC,CASSLDRNYNEQFF
once,TRBV11-3,17,TRBJ1-1,.,TGTGCCAGCAGCTTAGATCCCTGGCAGGGGAAGAACACTGAAGCTTTCTTT,CASSLDPWQGKNTEAFF
.,TRBV19,15,TRBJ1-2,TRBD1,TGTGCCAGTAGTATCCCGACAGGGGGCCGGTATGGCTACACCTTC,CASSIPTGGRYGYTF
.,TRBV13,17,TRBJ2-3,TRBD2,TGTGCCAGCAGCCTGTGGCATGGGACTAGCGGCACAGATACGCAGTATTTT,CASSLWHGTSGTDTQYF
.,TRBV7-9,13,TRBJ1-2,.,TGTGCCAGCAGCATCGACAGTCTCTATGGCTACACCTTC,CASSIDSLYGYTF
.,TRBV9,17,TRBJ2-3,TRBD2,TGTGCCAGCAGCGTAGTGGGACTAGCGGGCATGGGAGATACGCAGTATTTT,CASSVVGLAGMGDTQYF
once,TRBV7-9,15,TRBJ2-3,.,TGTGCCAGCAGCCTGTATGGGGGCAGTACAGATACGCAGTATTTT,CASSLYGGSTDTQYF
.,TRBV3-1/TRBV3-2,16,TRBJ2-5,.,TGTGCCAGCAGCCAACGGGTAGGAGGGGGCCCGGAGACCCAGTACTTC,CASSQRVGGGPETQYF
few,TRBV4-2,15,TRBJ2-1,TRBD2,TGTGCCAGCAGCCAAGCCGGGACTAGCGGCCATGAGCAGTTCTTC,CASSQAGTSGHEQFF
.,TRBV28,14,TRBJ1-2,TRBD1,TGTGCCAGCAGCCCCTCGACAGGGAAATATGGCTACACCTTC,CASSPSTGKYGYTF